This T cell receptor (beta chain) was sequenced for a study of T cells in Graves' hyperthyroidism and ophthalmopathy (dated by TCRdb to between 2018 and 2020). Looking at the study overall: Peripheral blood was collected at initial diagnosis, before any treatment. A discovery cohort of about a hundred patients, about 44 with Graves' ophthalmopathy and 57 with stable Graves' hyperthyroidism, was used to find distinguishing TCR V-J signatures. Prospective prediction of ophthalmopathy was tested in an independent validation cohort of 18 to 20 hyperthyroidism patients and 15 to 17 patients who later progressed to ophthalmopathy. After blood sampling, hyperthyroidism patients were treated with methimazole at a starting dose of 30 mg daily, and ophthalmopathy patients were treated with high-dose intravenous methylprednisolone. In six Graves' hyperthyroidism patients, the study also compared T-cell repertoires from thyroid tissue with T-cell repertoires from blood. The paper reports TCR Vbeta CDR3 sequencing of some 140 peripheral blood samples: approximately 41 ophthalmopathy, fewer than 80 hyperthyroidism and some 17 progressor patients. The 75 to 100 discovery patients were randomly divided into training and test sets at a 7:3 ratio.

Concerning this clonotype: Its cognate antigen has yet to be identified. Per-nucleotide qualities are absent, and no much larger clonotype sits a single base away.

Broad study findings and their caveats: A 13 V-J signature model separated ophthalmopathy from stable hyperthyroidism, with over 85% sensitivity and 81.08% specificity in cross-validation and 80%/75% in testing. Sample size was not statistically predetermined, and investigators were not blinded to group allocation. Most expanded thyroid clonotypes (frequency above 0.001) were also detected in blood, suggesting blood repertoires may reflect thyroid immune responses. In validation, progression to ophthalmopathy was predicted by the model with more than 65% sensitivity and around 76% specificity, a median of roughly 6.4 months before onset.

Moderately to severely active disease, a Clinical Activity Score of at least 3, a NOSPECS grade of at least 4, and a duration under 3 months were present in ophthalmopathy patients. Any patient with an uncontrolled infection, another autoimmune disease, pregnancy or lactation was excluded. Diagnoses relied on clinical symptoms, serum thyroxine and TRAb, thyroid ultrasound and orbital computed tomography. PBMCs were isolated from about 10 ml of fresh peripheral blood by Ficoll-Paque density gradient centrifugation. Total RNA was extracted using Trizol reagent, and RNA quality was assessed on an Agilent 2100 Bioanalyzer. The germline V gene (reference sequence) gives CDR1 as GTSNPN and CDR2 as SVGIG. V is cut by 4 bases and J by 6 bases, and the space between the germline ends is 15 bases. From the cysteine up to the phenylalanine, the CDR3 has a length of 14 residues. Only the CDR3 portion is preserved as DNA: 42 bases, with reading frame beginning at the first base.

TCR beta CDR3 regions were amplified from RNA transcripts. A first-round RT-PCR of the TCR CDR3 used the HTBI primer set with the Qiagen OneStep RT-PCR kit. Libraries were constructed in a second round of multiplex PCR, after which size selection and purification were carried out. The libraries were sequenced on an Illumina HiSeq2000 using paired-end 100 bp reads. For the original study's pipeline: Raw data were processed with SOAPnuke, discarding reads with adapters, uncalled bases, mean Phred below 15, or no exact constant-primer or identifier match. High-quality paired reads were merged with COPE v1.2.5, and unique nucleotide sequences were defined as clonotypes. MiTCR v1.1 was used to align the clonotypes against IMGT TRBV, TRBD and TRBJ reference segments. Only V-J combinations with frequency above 0.0001, covering roughly 99% of repertoires, were analysed. A TCS score was defined as the ratio of F50 (clonal expansion) to E x V (chaos), with BLOSUM62-based TCRdist applied between CDR3 peptides within each V-J. Welch's t-statistics and random forest reduced approximately 520 V-J features to 13, which were used in a naive Bayes classifier (R e1071). TCRdb took the public reads, trimmed them with fastp at Q25, ran MiXCR for clone calling and kept in-frame beta chains. Records with the same CDR3 protein are collapsed into one entry carrying the most frequent genes and DNA. In this record, the V and J calls reflect TCRdb's handling and not the investigators' own analysis. Within this sample are some 360,000 distinct CDR3 sequences, with approximately 18% of them counted one time only. The ten largest account for 15% of the sample.

Specimen: blood. The sequence was collected from a middle-aged woman with Graves' ophthalmopathy. The chain was built from TRBV30 and TRBJ2-2; the D gene assignment is perhaps TRBD1 or TRBD2, with each matching 5 bases. CDR3 region: CAWMRGRDAGELFF. The DNA reads as follows: TGTGCCTGGATGAGGGGTAGGGACGCCGGGGAGCTGTTTTTT.